Each of the 27 T cell receptor beta chains below was sequenced from the same sample in a study of T-cell memory formation after mild COVID-19. Using its own MiXCR run on the 5' RACE reads, TCRdb lists one record per CDR3 protein. The sample has approximately 300,000 distinct CDR3 sequences; roughly a fifth are singletons. Sequenced input: PBMCs or a T cell subset sorted from them (not recorded which). These receptors were obtained from a man aged 18 to 30 who had mild COVID-19 (a few samples of this study predate the infection). Cell type and time point are not known.

The V and J genes are TRBV20-1 and TRBJ2-7, with no clear D. Trimming removed 6 bases from V and 5 bases from J, with 11 bases in between. CDR1 is DFQATT and CDR2 is SNEGSKA in the germline V gene (reference sequence). This CDR3 region has 11 residues. As DNA, the CDR3 is TGCAGTGCAAGATCCGGCCACGAGCAGTACTTC. Amino acid sequence: CSARSGHEQYF.

This clonotype is medium-sized (0.01 to 0.1%) within its sample. The chain is built from TRBV7-3 and TRBJ2-2; D is perhaps TRBD2 (7 bases). The CDR3 spans 16 residues. Trimming stripped 1 base from V and 0 bases from J, with 9 bases between. CDR1 is SGHTA, CDR2 FQGTGA, per germline. The CDR3 nucleotides are TGTGCCAGCAGCTTAAGGGGGGGCTCGAACACCGGGGAGCTGTTTTTT. Encoded protein: CASSLRGGSNTGELFF. The whole variable domain, filled in from reference TRBV7-3 and TRBJ2-2, reads GAGVSQTPSNKVTEKGKYVELRCDPISGHTALYWYRQSLGQGPEFLIYFQGTGAADDSGLPNDRFFAVRPEGSVSTLKIQRTERGDSAVYLCASSLRGGSNTGELFFGEGSRLTVL.

This sequence joins TRBV27 and TRBJ2-7; 8 nucleotides line up with TRBD1. With 4 bases clipped from V and 2 bases from J, the junction kept 13 bases outside the gene matches. The CDR3 runs to 17 residues. Germline CDR1 is MNHEY and CDR2 is SMNVEV (reference sequence). CDR3 nucleotides: TGTGCCAGCAGTTCTCGGACAGGGACCTACGGAACCTACGAGCAGTACGTC. It specifies CASSSRTGTYGTYEQYV.

This clonotype has more than one count but fewer than ten. The V and J genes are TRBV12-5 and TRBJ2-3; 8 positions agree with TRBD2. There are 14 residues in the CDR3. CDR1 is LGHNT and CDR2 is FRNRAP in the germline V gene. Trimming removed 4 bases from V and 4 bases from J; junction bases left unmatched: 4. CDR3 residues: CASGYGRVADTQYF. In DNA form, the CDR3 reads TGTGCTAGTGGTTACGGGAGGGTTGCAGATACGCAGTATTTT.

The V call is TRBV7-9, the J call TRBJ2-3; 11 bases map to TRBD2. CDR1 and CDR2 from the germline V gene are SEHNR and FQNEAQ (reference sequence). The V and J ends lost 5 bases and 0 bases, in that order; junction bases with no gene match: 19. The CDR3 contains 21 residues. CDR3 sequence (DNA): TGTGCCAGCAGCCCTCCGGTACTAGCGGGGGCCTCGAAGGAGAGCACAGATACGCAGTATTTT. As protein: CASSPPVLAGASKESTDTQYF.

The chain uses TRBV11-2 and TRBJ2-7; TRBD1 or TRBD2 may be the D gene (6 bases each). CDR1 SGHAT and CDR2 FQNNGV come from the germline V gene. V was shortened by 3 bases and J by 5 bases, with 11 bases between the two germline ends. The CDR3 is made up of 13 amino acids. Here the CDR3 DNA reads TGTGCCAGCAGCTTCGGGGGCGACAACGAGCAGTACGTC. Amino acid sequence: CASSFGGDNEQYV.

This clonotype appeared many times. The V gene is TRBV7-9, the J gene TRBJ2-3; a weak D match, TRBD2 (6 bases). Germline values: CDR1 SEHNR, CDR2 FQNEAQ (reference sequence). Trimming pared 1 base from V and 3 bases from J, leaving 8 bases between. This CDR3 spans 14 amino acids. This CDR3 reads CASSLGGRTDTQYF. The DNA for the CDR3 is TGTGCCAGCAGCTTAGGGGGGAGGACAGATACGCAGTATTTT. The whole variable domain, remainder taken from reference TRBV7-9 and TRBJ2-3, is DTGVSQNPRHKITKRGQNVTFRCDPISEHNRLYWYRQTLGQGPEFLTYFQNEAQLEKSRLLSDRFSAERPKGSFSTLEIQRTEQGDSAMYLCASSLGGRTDTQYFGPGTRLTVL.

V and J are TRBV20-1 and TRBJ2-2; 7 positions match TRBD1. The CDR3 is 14 amino acids. Germline CDR1 and CDR2: DFQATT and SNEGSKA (reference sequence). The trim removed 5 bases at V and 2 bases at J, leaving 5 bases unmatched. Written as DNA, the CDR3 is TGCAGTGCTCCCGGGACAGCCAACACCGGGGAGCTGTTTTTT. Translating gives CSAPGTANTGELFF.

V gene TRBV20-1 combines with J gene TRBJ1-5; no clear D. Trimming cost V 0 bases and J 7 bases, with 13 bases left between them. The CDR3 spans 14 residues. Germline CDR1 reads DFQATT; CDR2 reads SNEGSKA (reference sequence). This chain's CDR3 is CSARDWGGGQPQHF. The CDR3 DNA reads as TGCAGTGCTAGAGATTGGGGTGGAGGGCAGCCCCAGCATTTT.

In its sample, this clonotype was seen a few times. CDR3: CASSARWSEDTQYF. The CDR3 nucleotides are TGTGCCAGCAGCGCCCGGTGGTCGGAAGATACGCAGTATTTT. This chain links TRBV11-2 with TRBJ2-3; D unresolved. In germline, CDR1 is SGHAT, CDR2 FQNNGV. Trimming stripped 5 bases from V and 5 bases from J, with 14 bases between. CDR3 length: 14 amino acids.

In this sample, this clonotype turned up a few times. The V call is TRBV6-2 or TRBV6-3, the J call TRBJ2-2; 9 positions match TRBD1. This CDR3 has 18 residues. Germline CDR1 MNHEY, CDR2 SVGEGT. J lost 1 base, V lost 2 bases, and 8 bases had no gene match. This CDR3 reads CASSYNQQGAKNTGELFF. Written as DNA, the CDR3 is TGTGCCAGCAGTTACAATCAACAGGGGGCGAAGAACACCGGGGAGCTGTTTTTT.

The gene calls are TRBV3-1 and TRBJ1-1; D is undetermined. Trimming shortened V by 4 bases and J by 1 base, and 13 bases separated the two germline ends. The CDR3 is 15 residues long. In germline, CDR1 is LGHDT, CDR2 YNNKEL (reference sequence). As DNA, the CDR3 is TGTGCCAGCAGCCCCCATGAAAAGCCGAACACTGAAGCTTTCTTT. Protein sequence: CASSPHEKPNTEAFF.

The table lists this clonotype with many counts. The rearrangement joins TRBV6-5 to TRBJ1-3, with TRBD1 as a possible D gene (6 bases). The V gene's germline CDR1 is MNHEY and CDR2 SVGAGI. CDR3 length: 16 residues. V shed 5 bases and J shed 0 bases, with 14 bases lying between them. The CDR3 spells CASSPGAGSSGNTIYF. CDR3 nucleotides: TGTGCCAGCAGTCCAGGGGCGGGGAGCTCTGGAAACACCATATATTTT.

In DNA form, the CDR3 reads TGTGCCAGCAGCCCCCTTGGGTTCCCCTACAATGAGCAGTTCTTC. Encoded protein: CASSPLGFPYNEQFF. The J gene is TRBJ2-1, the V gene TRBV7-6; no firm D call. CDR3 length: 15 amino acids. Germline CDR1 SGHVS, CDR2 FNYEAQ. V was pared by 5 bases and J by 2 bases, with 13 bases between.

The chain has TRBV7-9 and TRBJ1-2; 7 bases are a match to TRBD1. The CDR3 runs 13 residues. CDR1 and CDR2 from the germline V gene are SEHNR and FQNEAQ (reference sequence). J gave up 4 bases and V 5 bases, and 4 bases lay outside the gene matches. CDR3: CASSLGTVYGYTF. The CDR3 region has the DNA TGTGCCAGCAGCCTCGGGACAGTCTATGGCTACACCTTC.

The chain joins TRBV5-1 to TRBJ1-4; D remains ambiguous. Germline V gives CDR1 SGHRS, CDR2 YFSETQ. This CDR3 region has 15 residues. V shed 4 bases and J shed 0 bases, with 10 bases lying between them. CDR3 residues: CASSAGSATNEKLFF. CDR3 nucleotide sequence: TGCGCCAGCAGCGCCGGGAGCGCAACTAATGAAAAACTGTTTTTT.

This chain uses TRBV2 with TRBJ1-2, with 10 bases fitting TRBD1. V gave up 9 bases and J gave up 2 bases; unmatched junction bases: 6. Germline V gene sequence: CDR1 SNHLY, CDR2 FYNNEI. The CDR3 extends over 14 amino acids. The CDR3 region is CASTMDRGNYGYTF. The CDR3 region has the DNA TGTGCCAGTACAATGGACAGGGGGAACTATGGCTACACCTTC.

This clonotype was seen many times. The chain carries TRBV4-2 and TRBJ1-1; D call uncertain. Trimming cost V 3 bases and J 0 bases, with 17 bases left between them. The CDR3 runs to 17 residues. Per germline, CDR1 LGHNA and CDR2 YNFKEQ. The CDR3 bases are TGTGCCAGCAGCCACCAACCTGTGGGAATTATGAACACTGAAGCTTTCTTT. Amino acids: CASSHQPVGIMNTEAFF.

The table lists this clonotype with a few counts. This sequence joins TRBV5-1 and TRBJ2-5; TRBD1 aligns across 7 bases. From germline, CDR1 is SGHRS and CDR2 YFSETQ. Trimming cost V 0 bases and J 6 bases; bases outside gene matches: 11. The CDR3 is made up of 16 amino acids. As DNA, the CDR3 is TGCGCCAGCAGCTTGGGGTCTACAGGGGCCGGAAAGACCCAGTACTTC. This translates into CASSLGSTGAGKTQYF. The whole variable domain, filled in from reference TRBV5-1 and TRBJ2-5, reads KAGVTQTPRYLIKTRGQQVTLSCSPISGHRSVSWYQQTPGQGLQFLFEYFSETQRNKGNFPGRFSGRQFSNSRSEMNVSTLELGDSALYLCASSLGSTGAGKTQYFGPGTRLLVL.

This clonotype appeared a few times. The J gene is TRBJ2-1, the V gene TRBV5-1; D is uncertain. This CDR3 spans 12 amino acids. Trimming left V 4 bases short and J 8 bases short, with 10 bases between. CDR1 and CDR2 from the germline V gene are SGHRS and YFSETQ. In DNA, the CDR3 is TGCGCCAGCAGCGTTCAGAGCCATGAGCAGTTCTTC. Its translation is CASSVQSHEQFF.

The chain joins TRBV7-2 to TRBJ2-7; 11 bases are a match to TRBD1. This CDR3 is built from 14 residues. Germline assignment: CDR1 SGHTA and CDR2 FQGNSA. Trimming took 4 bases from V and 4 from J; bases not matched to a gene: 3. DNA for the CDR3: TGTGCCAGCAGCTCGGACAGGGGGCGGTACGAGCAGTACTTC. Its translation: CASSSDRGRYEQYF.

The chain joins TRBV4-3 to TRBJ2-2; D gene ambiguous. Germline assignment: CDR1 LGHNA and CDR2 YSLEER. CDR3 length equals 14 residues. The V gene lost 1 base and the J gene lost 3 bases, with 6 bases spanning the gap. The chain's CDR3 is CASSQVIHTGELFF. The CDR3 DNA follows: TGCGCCAGCAGCCAAGTAATTCACACCGGGGAGCTGTTTTTT.

The chain is built from TRBV21-1 and TRBJ2-7. TRBV21-1 is a pseudogene locus. This CDR3 region has 12 residues. CDR3 nucleotide sequence: TGTGCCAGCAGCAAAGTTTCCAGGCCTCGATCCGTC. Translated, it gives CASSKVSRPRSV.

This clonotype appeared a few times. This sequence joins TRBV7-2 and TRBJ2-1; weak D call: TRBD2 (6 bases). The V end was cut by 4 bases, the J end by 3 bases, with 16 bases between. Germline V gene data show CDR1 as SGHTA and CDR2 as FQGNSA. This CDR3 comprises 16 residues. The CDR3 DNA is TGTGCCAGCAGCTCCCCCCGACTAGAGAACTACAATGAGCAGTTCTTC. Protein sequence: CASSSPRLENYNEQFF.

The chain links TRBV10-2 to TRBJ2-2; D unresolved. V shed 2 bases and J shed 3 bases, with 4 bases lying between them. The CDR3 contains 13 residues. Germline CDR1 and CDR2: WSHSY and SAAADI. CDR3 sequence reads: CASSEMYTGELFF. The CDR3 DNA follows: TGCGCCAGCAGTGAGATGTACACCGGGGAGCTGTTTTTT.

The chain links TRBV4-2 to TRBJ2-5; no clear D. Trimming pared 0 bases from V and 1 base from J, leaving 9 bases between. Germline V gene sequence: CDR1 LGHNA, CDR2 YNFKEQ. This CDR3 has 15 residues. CDR3 region: CASSQEGRRQETQYF. CDR3 in DNA: TGTGCCAGCAGCCAAGAAGGACGGCGCCAAGAGACCCAGTACTTC.

This chain uses TRBV12-3 or TRBV12-4 with TRBJ2-3; 14 nucleotides line up with TRBD2. This CDR3 region has 17 residues. With 4 bases clipped from V and 0 bases from J, the junction kept 3 bases outside the gene matches. The chain's CDR3 is CASSSGLAGESTDTQYF. CDR3 in DNA: TGTGCCAGCAGTTCGGGACTAGCGGGGGAGAGCACAGATACGCAGTATTTT.